The rows below give T cell receptor beta chains drawn from one sample of a study of T cell responses to AZD1222 COVID-19 vaccine. The assay was immunoSEQ multiplex PCR, and TCRdb's table has in-frame clones only and misses some. Among approximately 120,000 clones listed, around 89% were seen once. This sample comprised peripheral blood, obtained on day 0 of AZD1222 vaccination. The receptors originated from an adult in good health. The CDR3 runs from the conserved cysteine through the conserved F or W. Size tells how often a clone was seen (once, few, many) or the class of an expanded clone, and some rows leave it out.

>.|TRBV18
CASSPIVGGETQYF
>.|TRBV27
CASSLDGRPFGYTF
>.|TRBV7-2
CASSNGQGGTQETQYF
>.|TRBV19
CASSLGTAPEKLFF
>.|TRBV6-5
CASSYVGGEQYF
>.|TRBV3-1/TRBV3-2
CASSHHLGDYGYTF
>once|TRBV9
CASSVDGGFSYEQYF
>.|TRBV5-1
CASSLASGMNTEAFF
>.|TRBV10-3
CAISGGWEAFF
>.|TRBV7-9
CASSLDTLGGTDTQYF
>.|TRBV5-4
CASSLRTGETDTQYF
>.|TRBV18
CASSPAQENYGYTF
>.|TRBV6-5
CACGTGYSGANVLTF
>.|TRBV28
CASSPPDRGYEQYF
>.|TRBV7-7
CASSPAGGGEQFF
>.|TRBV6-4
CASSITGGPGLNTEAFF
>.|TRBV20-1
CSAMTGNIQYF
>.|TRBV5-6
CASSLEIAEQFF
>.|TRBV7-2
CASSLRLAVGSYNEQFF
>.|TRBV7-3
CASSFRQVGTEAFF
>.|TRBV7-9
CASTRSVGYEQYF
>.|TRBV5-1
CASSPGGITEAFF
>once|TRBV9
CASSARQGGSPLHF
>.|TRBV5-1
CASSPGTGNQLF
>once|TRBV2
CASTGAGQGYEKLFF
>.|TRBV28
CASRRPGRTSGNTIYF
>once|TRBV5-4
CASSTRGGAEAFF
>.|TRBV30
CAWSPRAYEQYF
>few|TRBV4-2
CASSQLETYNEQFF
>once|TRBV5-4
CASSPTTGTGGYTF
>.|TRBV6-5
CASSYPIGNTNTEAFF
>.|TRBV27
CASSLETAYNEQFF
>once|TRBV2
CASTKSGPSYEQYF
>.|TRBV28
CASILLAGGTKRGLNTEAFF
>.|TRBV19
CASSLSGQVGTSYEQYF
>.|TRBV5-6
CASSSAPWSSSEAFF
>.|TRBV27
CASSFTSAHTHEQYF
>.|TRBV6-5
CASSLGGGGAGNEQFF
>.|TRBV5-5
CASSFSSTDTQYF
>.|TRBV2
CASARAGSNQPQHF
>.|TRBV11-3
CASSGTALGTGELFF
>.|TRBV18
CASSADTGDTEAFF
>.|TRBV2
CASSGSYEQYF
>.|TRBV9
CASSTGSHVTTDTQYF
>.|TRBV6-5
CASIRTGFTGELFF
>.|TRBV10-1
CASSENGNQPQHF
>.|TRBV14
CASSQGRETQYF
>.|TRBV30
CAWVGHHNSPLHF
>.|TRBV5-6
CASSLKGQRVQETQYF